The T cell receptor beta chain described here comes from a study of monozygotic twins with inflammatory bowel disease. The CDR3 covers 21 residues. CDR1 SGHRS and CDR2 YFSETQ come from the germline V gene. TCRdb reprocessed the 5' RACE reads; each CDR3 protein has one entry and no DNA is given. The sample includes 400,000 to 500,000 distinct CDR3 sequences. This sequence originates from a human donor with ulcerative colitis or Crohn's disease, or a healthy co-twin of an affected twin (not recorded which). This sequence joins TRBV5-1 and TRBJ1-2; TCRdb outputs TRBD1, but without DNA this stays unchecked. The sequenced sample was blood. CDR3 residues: CASSLVTLTPGTGVNSYGYTF.